This TCR beta chain was sequenced for a study of T cell repertoires in cytomegalovirus infection. CDR3 size: 15 residues. Germline assignment: CDR1 MNHEY and CDR2 SMNVEV (reference sequence). Trimming cost V 1 base and J 8 bases, with 15 bases left between them. Only a few counts were recorded for this clonotype. Antigen: not known. MiXCR, applied by TCRdb to the reads, yields one record per CDR3 protein. The data contain some 900,000 distinct CDR3 sequences, approximately 30% of them seen just once; the ten biggest clones take up roughly 12%. This receptor was identified in a human donor in good health (CMV status not recorded). Some clones in this sample may be carry-over from other donors' samples. The sequences come from cultured CD8+ T cells from PBMCs, collected from culture after CMV antigen stimulation. The rearrangement joins TRBV27 to TRBJ2-1; perhaps TRBD2 as D (5 bases). CDR3 sequence reads: CASSLLSGIGDEQFF. Here the CDR3 DNA reads TGTGCCAGCAGTTTATTATCCGGGATTGGCGATGAGCAGTTCTTC.